The 5 T cell receptor beta chains listed next were all sequenced from one sample in a study of T cell responses to AZD1222 COVID-19 vaccine. The assay was immunoSEQ multiplex PCR, and TCRdb's table has in-frame clones only and misses some. This sample has 160,000 or so clones, with roughly 90% found just once. The input for sequencing was peripheral blood, taken 28 days after the second AZD1222 dose. The receptors here all came from an adult who received the AZD1222 COVID-19 vaccine.

The chain recombines TRBV3-1 (or the pseudogene TRBV3-2) with TRBJ2-1; 8 nucleotides line up with TRBD2. Trimming removed 0 bases from V and 12 bases from J; junction bases left unmatched: 4. The CDR3 has 13 amino acids. Per germline, CDR1 LGHDT and CDR2 YNNKEL (reference sequence). CDR3 in DNA: TGTGCCAGCAGCCAAGAGACTAGCGCGGGGCAGTTCTTC. Its translation: CASSQETSAGQFF.

As regards this clone: Other DNA sequences in the same sample also yield this CDR3. This chain links TRBV18 with TRBJ2-5; D is unclear. V shed 3 bases and J shed 5 bases, with 4 bases lying between them. Per the germline V gene, CDR1 is KGHSH and CDR2 is LQKENI. This CDR3 is 11 amino acids long. The CDR3 nucleotides read TGTGCCAGCTCACCCGGGGAGACCCAGTACTTC. It translates to CASSPGETQYF.

V usage is TRBV2 and J usage is TRBJ2-7; TRBD1 matches at 9 bases. Trimming removed 4 bases from V and 3 bases from J; junction bases left unmatched: 4. The germline V gene encodes CDR1 SNHLY and CDR2 FYNNEI. The CDR3 contains 14 residues. The DNA for the CDR3 is TGTGCCAGCAGTGGGACAGGGGTAGGCTACGAGCAGTACTTC. Protein sequence: CASSGTGVGYEQYF.

The J gene is TRBJ1-2, the V gene TRBV4-3, with D possibly TRBD1 on 5 matching bases. Looked up from germline, CDR1 is LGHNA and CDR2 is YSLEER. V was trimmed by 0 bases and J by 4 bases, leaving 12 bases between them. This CDR3 contains 15 residues. CDR3 loop: CASSQDRGLGYGYTF. CDR3 sequence (DNA): TGCGCCAGCAGCCAAGATAGGGGTTTGGGCTATGGCTACACCTTC.

This chain links TRBV7-8 with TRBJ1-1; D ambiguous. Germline V gene sequence: CDR1 SGHVS, CDR2 FQNEAQ. The CDR3 consists of 14 residues. V was trimmed by 3 bases and J by 0 bases, leaving 8 bases between them. The CDR3 DNA is TGTGCCAGCAGCTTTACCGGAATGAACACTGAAGCTTTCTTT. This sequence encodes CASSFTGMNTEAFF. The complete variable domain, with remaining parts taken from reference TRBV7-8 and TRBJ1-1, reads GAGVSQSPRYKVAKRGQDVALRCDPISGHVSLFWYQQALGQGPEFLTYFQNEAQLDKSGLPSDRFFAERPEGSVSTLKIQRTQQEDSAVYLCASSFTGMNTEAFFGQGTRLTVV.